The 20 T cell receptor beta chains below were found in one sample sequenced in a study of CXCR3-negative and CXCR3-positive naive CD8 T cells. Carrying UMI labels, the TRB cDNA libraries were prepared through 5' RACE. Using the 5' RACE reads, TCRdb records one entry per CDR3 protein without DNA. The sample's table shows tens of thousands of distinct CDR3 sequences. The sample consisted of memory CD8+ T cells from blood. Receptors were obtained from a human donor in good health. Some clones in this sample may be carry-over from other donors' samples.

The chain recombines TRBV4-1 with TRBJ2-1; the D gene TCRdb calls, TRBD1, cannot be checked with no DNA. The germline CDR1 and CDR2 sequences are MGHRA and YSYEKL. The CDR3 is 16 amino acids. CDR3 sequence reads: CASSQEGPGSYNEQFF.

By frequency, this clonotype registers medium-sized. The chain is built from TRBV6-5 and TRBJ2-1; the TRBD2 assignment by TCRdb is unverifiable without DNA. Germline CDR1 MNHEY, CDR2 SVGAGI. The CDR3 sequence is 15 residues long. The CDR3 loop reads CASSPQSGRPDEQFF.

The chain recombines TRBV7-9 with TRBJ1-5. The CDR3 is 12 residues long. Germline CDR1 SEHNR, CDR2 FQNEAQ (reference sequence). The CDR3 sequence is CASSVTNQPQHF.

This rearrangement joins TRBV4-1 to TRBJ2-7. Germline-derived CDR1 and CDR2 are MGHRA and YSYEKL. The CDR3 is made up of 13 amino acids. The CDR3 sequence is CASSQDDAYEQYF.

The chain joins TRBV5-1 to TRBJ1-3. CDR1 SGHRS and CDR2 YFSETQ come from the germline V gene. This CDR3 spans 16 amino acids. This chain's CDR3 is CASSLEFGSSGNTIYF.

The V and J genes are TRBV10-3 and TRBJ2-7. Germline CDR1 and CDR2: ENHRY and SYGVKD. The CDR3 totals 12 residues. CDR3 in amino acids: CAIREGGNEQYF.

This chain uses TRBV30 with TRBJ1-2. Germline CDR1 reads GTSNPN; CDR2 reads SVGIG (reference sequence). The CDR3 spans 13 residues. The CDR3 protein is CAWSVTAANGYTF. The full variable domain, rest sourced from reference TRBV30 and TRBJ1-2, is SQTIHQWPATLVQPVGSPLSLECTVEGTSNPNLYWYRQAAGRGLQLLFYSVGIGQISSEVPQNLSASRPQDRQFILSSKKLLLSDSGFYLCAWSVTAANGYTFGSGTRLTVV.

This sequence joins TRBV29-1 and TRBJ2-6; no DNA is available, so the TRBD1 call from TCRdb remains unchecked. Germline V gives CDR1 SQVTM, CDR2 ANQGSEA. CDR3 size: 16 residues. This chain's CDR3 is CSVPDPFGNGANVLTF.

The CDR3 spells CSVKWGAANGYTF. This chain uses TRBV29-1 with TRBJ1-2; TCRdb lists TRBD1, though no DNA is available to test this call. The germline V gene has CDR1 SQVTM and CDR2 ANQGSEA. The CDR3 loop spans 13 amino acids.

V gene TRBV12-3 or TRBV12-4 combines with J gene TRBJ2-2. This CDR3 contains 14 residues. The chain's CDR3 is CASSFWANTGELVF.

This chain connects TRBV7-7 to TRBJ1-1; TCRdb names TRBD1, which stays unverified in the absence of DNA. The CDR3 is 14 residues long. Germline assignment: CDR1 SSHAT and CDR2 FNYEAQ (reference sequence). CDR3: CASSPDLGHTEAFF.

The J gene is TRBJ1-1, the V gene TRBV29-1. CDR3 length equals 12 residues. Germline CDR1 and CDR2: SQVTM and ANQGSEA. The CDR3 sequence: CSVGYMNTEAFF.

V gene TRBV4-1 combines with J gene TRBJ2-7; the D call from TCRdb, TRBD1, cannot be confirmed without DNA. This CDR3 has 14 amino acids. The germline V gene has CDR1 MGHRA and CDR2 YSYEKL. CDR3 residues: CASSQSRDRGEQYF.

The chain carries TRBV11-2 and TRBJ2-1; TCRdb outputs TRBD2, but without DNA this stays unchecked. The CDR3 is 20 amino acids. Germline CDR1 is SGHAT and CDR2 is FQNNGV. CDR3 residues: CASSRDSFGLSPRGDNEQFF.

The chain is built from TRBV20-1 and TRBJ1-1; the D call from TCRdb, TRBD1, cannot be confirmed without DNA. CDR1 DFQATT and CDR2 SNEGSKA come from the germline V gene (reference sequence). This CDR3 region has 15 residues. The chain's CDR3 is CSARDLTGLNTEAFF.

The CDR3 reads CASSLRPGPNTEAFF. The chain is built from TRBV27 and TRBJ1-1; TCRdb lists TRBD1, though no DNA is available to test this call. Germline V gene sequence: CDR1 MNHEY, CDR2 SMNVEV (reference sequence). This CDR3 spans 15 amino acids.

The CDR3 sequence is CASSSLGQNLGNQPQHF. V gene TRBV28 combines with J gene TRBJ1-5; checking the TCRdb D call of TRBD1 is not possible without DNA. CDR3 length: 17 residues. In germline, CDR1 is MDHEN, CDR2 SYDVKM.

The CDR3 is CASSLGIRGTEAFF. This chain connects TRBV27 to TRBJ1-1; TCRdb's D call of TRBD1 is untestable without DNA. In germline, CDR1 is MNHEY, CDR2 SMNVEV (reference sequence). The CDR3 length is 14 residues.

J is TRBJ2-7 and V is TRBV5-1; the TCRdb call, TRBD1, lacks DNA for checking. The V gene's germline CDR1 is SGHRS and CDR2 YFSETQ. The CDR3 runs 16 residues. The CDR3 sequence is CASSEAGTWKWYEQYF.

The chain joins TRBV28 to TRBJ2-5; TCRdb selects TRBD1, and the lack of DNA leaves this call unchecked. The CDR3 extends over 15 amino acids. Germline V CDR1 and CDR2: MDHEN, SYDVKM. CDR3 sequence: CASEGDRGLGETQYF.